Reported below is one TCR beta chain. The antigen is undetermined. Profiling relied on immunoSEQ multiplex PCR, and the TCRdb table lists in-frame clones only, not all of them. The repertoire has 80,000 to 95,000 clones, roughly 80% of them found once; the top ten carry approximately 2%. This record comes from a study of OX40 agonist ivuxolimab in advanced cancers. Study observations and caveats: Near-lowest levels of clonal expansion characterized partial responders at 0.1-3.0 mg/kg.

The sequencing here drew on CD4+ or CD8+ T cells sorted from blood, taken in a trial of the OX40 agonist ivuxolimab. This sequence originates from an adult with an advanced solid tumor such as melanoma, head and neck, liver or kidney cancer.

Here the CDR3 reads CASSMGTGGANSPLHF. The CDR3 DNA is TGTGCCAGCAGCATGGGGACAGGGGGCGCGAATTCACCCCTCCACTTT. This sequence joins TRBV5-5 and TRBJ1-6; TRBD1 matches 12 bases. The CDR3 is 16 amino acids. The V gene end was trimmed by 4 bases and the J gene end by 7 bases; junction bases not matched to a gene: 6. The V gene's germline CDR1 is SGHKS and CDR2 YYEKEE (reference sequence).